This entry lists 25 T cell receptor beta chains sequenced from one sample in a study of blood T cell repertoires in COVID-19. The method was immunoSEQ multiplex PCR; TCRdb's version includes in-frame clones alone and lacks a portion of them. The profile shows some 96,000 clones, roughly 90% of them singletons. Specimen: peripheral blood. These TCRs come from a man between 50 and 59 years old with active COVID-19.

J is TRBJ2-1 and V is TRBV12-3 or TRBV12-4, with 8 bases matching TRBD1. The ends lost 6 bases at V and 8 bases at J; junction bases unmatched: 3. The CDR3 runs 12 residues. The CDR3 reads CASRDRVDEQFF. In DNA, the CDR3 is TGTGCCAGCAGGGACAGGGTCGATGAGCAGTTCTTC.

The genes are TRBV5-4 and TRBJ2-1; tentatively, D is TRBD1 (6 bases). CDR1 SGHNT and CDR2 YYREEE come from the germline V gene (reference sequence). The CDR3 covers 15 residues. Trimming pared 0 bases from V and 9 bases from J, leaving 16 bases between. Written as DNA, the CDR3 is TGTGCCAGCAGCTTGGGAATAGGGGGAGAGGCTGAGCAGTTCTTC. It is translated as CASSLGIGGEAEQFF.

V is TRBV27 and J is TRBJ2-1; TRBD2 is a possible D gene (6 bases). The V end lost 2 bases, the J end lost 2 bases, and 13 bases lay between the germline ends. Germline assignment: CDR1 MNHEY and CDR2 SMNVEV (reference sequence). The CDR3 runs to 16 residues. The CDR3 sequence: CASSLRTGLTYNEQFF. The CDR3 region has the DNA TGTGCCAGCAGTTTACGGACGGGACTCACCTACAATGAGCAGTTCTTC.

Only a few counts were recorded for this clone. J is TRBJ2-1 and V is TRBV2; the match to TRBD2 covers 7 bases. Germline assignment: CDR1 SNHLY and CDR2 FYNNEI. The CDR3 consists of 15 residues. V gave up 6 bases and J gave up 2 bases; unmatched junction bases: 7. The DNA of the CDR3 is TGTGCCAGCAGGGGAGTGGGAGGGCCCTACAATGAGCAGTTCTTC. Translation: CASRGVGGPYNEQFF.

The rearrangement joins TRBV12-3 or TRBV12-4 to TRBJ2-7, with D possibly TRBD1 on 6 matching bases. This CDR3 has 13 residues. V lost 5 bases and J lost 0, with 8 bases in between. The DNA of the CDR3 is TGTGCCAGCAGTCAGGACAGCTCCTACGAGCAGTACTTC. This translates into CASSQDSSYEQYF.

This rearrangement joins TRBV5-6 to TRBJ1-5; D perhaps matches TRBD1 (6 bases). Germline V CDR1 and CDR2: SGHDT, YYEEEE. There are 14 residues in the CDR3. V was trimmed by 4 bases and J by 2 bases, leaving 10 bases between them. CDR3 residues: CASSHYRGNQPQHF. Written as DNA, the CDR3 is TGTGCCAGCAGCCACTACAGGGGCAATCAGCCCCAGCATTTT.

The CDR3 protein is CASRNRGDTGELFF. CDR3 coding DNA: TGCGCCAGCAGAAACAGGGGGGACACCGGGGAGCTGTTTTTT. J is TRBJ2-2 and V is TRBV5-1; 8 bases fit TRBD1. Germline CDR1 is SGHRS and CDR2 is YFSETQ. This CDR3 is 14 amino acids long. V trimming: 5 bases; J trimming: 3 bases; junction bases outside the gene matches: 3.

This chain links TRBV7-8 with TRBJ1-6; D gene unclear. The CDR3 is 16 amino acids. Per germline, CDR1 SGHVS and CDR2 FQNEAQ. The V end lost 1 base, the J end lost 0 bases, and 7 bases lay between the germline ends. The DNA for the CDR3 is TGTGCCAGCAGCTTAGGTGTGGCCTCCTATAATTCACCCCTCCACTTT. Its translation: CASSLGVASYNSPLHF.

The genes are TRBV11-3 and TRBJ2-3; 9 bases agree with TRBD1. Germline CDR1 reads SGHNT; CDR2 reads YENEEA. This CDR3 spans 11 amino acids. Unmatched junction bases numbered 4, after V lost 4 bases and J lost 14 bases. The CDR3 region has the DNA TGTGCCAGCAGCTGTGGACAGGGGTGGTATTTT. Its translation is CASSCGQGWYF.

V usage is TRBV6-2 or TRBV6-3 and J usage is TRBJ2-5; 9 nucleotides match TRBD2. The CDR3 sequence is 14 residues long. V shed 5 bases and J 4 bases; nucleotides not matched to a gene: 5. Germline CDR1 and CDR2: MNHEY and SVGEGT. DNA of the CDR3: TGTGCCAGCAGTCCCAGCGGGAGGAGAGAGACCCAGTACTTC. Amino acid sequence: CASSPSGRRETQYF.

V gene TRBV7-3 combines with J gene TRBJ2-1; 8 bases are a match to TRBD2. CDR3 length: 16 residues. V gave up 5 bases and J gave up 3 bases; unmatched junction bases: 9. Looked up from germline, CDR1 is SGHTA and CDR2 is FQGTGA. CDR3 nucleotides: TGTGCCAGCAGCCAACAAGCGGGGGCTCACTACAATGAGCAGTTCTTC. It translates to CASSQQAGAHYNEQFF. Based on the CDR3 plus reference TRBV7-3 and TRBJ2-1, the full variable domain is GAGVSQTPSNKVTEKGKYVELRCDPISGHTALYWYRQSLGQGPEFLIYFQGTGAADDSGLPNDRFFAVRPEGSVSTLKIQRTERGDSAVYLCASSQQAGAHYNEQFFGPGTRLTVL.

The chain uses TRBV7-2 and TRBJ2-5; 7 bases are a match to TRBD2. The CDR3 covers 14 residues. Germline V CDR1 and CDR2: SGHTA, FQGNSA. V shed 5 bases and J 5 bases; nucleotides not matched to a gene: 8. The CDR3 DNA reads TGTGCCAGCAGCCCTTTAGCGCGGGGGGAGACCCAGTACTTC. Translating it yields CASSPLARGETQYF. Full variable domain (remainder filled in from reference TRBV7-2 and TRBJ2-5): GAGVSQSPSNKVTEKGKDVELRCDPISGHTALYWYRQSLGQGLEFLIYFQGNSAPDKSGLPSDRFSAERTGGSVSTLTIQRTQQEDSAVYLCASSPLARGETQYFGPGTRLLVL.

The chain combines TRBV4-2 with TRBJ2-7; 14 bases line up with TRBD2. The length of the CDR3 is 21 residues. Germline CDR1 LGHNA, CDR2 YNFKEQ. After removal of 2 bases from V and 0 bases from J, the junction contained 15 bases not matched to a gene. The CDR3 DNA sequence: TGTGCCAGCAGCCAAAATAGCCTTAGGACTAGCGGGGGGCATAACTCCTACGAGCAGTACTTC. Protein product: CASSQNSLRTSGGHNSYEQYF.

This chain connects TRBV3-1 (or the pseudogene TRBV3-2) to TRBJ1-1, with 7 bases matching TRBD1. The germline gives CDR1 LGHDT, CDR2 YNNKEL (reference sequence). The CDR3 runs to 15 residues. V gave up 4 bases and J gave up 0 bases; unmatched junction bases: 5. CDR3 region: CASSPWDSLNTEAFF. The CDR3 nucleotides read TGTGCCAGCAGCCCTTGGGACAGTCTGAACACTGAAGCTTTCTTT.

The chain is built from TRBV5-1 and TRBJ2-7; D perhaps matches TRBD1 (6 bases). V lost 4 bases, J lost 2 bases, and 16 bases lay in between. This CDR3 comprises 15 residues. Germline V gene sequence: CDR1 SGHRS, CDR2 YFSETQ. CDR3 in DNA: TGCGCCAGCAGCCTACTGACAGGAGGAGCCTACGAGCAGTACTTC. Translating gives CASSLLTGGAYEQYF.

V is TRBV27 and J is TRBJ1-5, with 7 positions matching TRBD1. Germline V CDR1 and CDR2: MNHEY, SMNVEV (reference sequence). There are 15 residues in the CDR3. V shed 4 bases and J 2 bases; nucleotides not matched to a gene: 5. In nucleotides, the CDR3 is TGTGCCAGCAGTTCGACAGGGAGTGGCAATCAGCCCCAGCATTTT. Its translation is CASSSTGSGNQPQHF.

The J gene is TRBJ2-7, the V gene TRBV3-1 (or the pseudogene TRBV3-2), with 7 bases that match TRBD2. The V gene end was trimmed by 3 bases and the J gene end by 3 bases; junction bases not matched to a gene: 14. The CDR3 loop spans 17 amino acids. Germline V gives CDR1 LGHDT, CDR2 YNNKEL (reference sequence). CDR3 bases: TGTGCCAGCAGCCAGGGGGGGTTCTTTTCGGGGATCTACGAGCAGTACTTC. Its protein product is CASSQGGFFSGIYEQYF.

V is TRBV2 and J is TRBJ1-2; 7 nucleotides match TRBD1. The junction had 3 bases not matched to a gene; V was cut back by 6 bases and J by 5 bases. The CDR3 sequence is 12 residues long. The V gene's germline CDR1 is SNHLY and CDR2 FYNNEI. The CDR3 reads CASRTGEYGYTF. The CDR3 bases are TGTGCCAGCAGAACAGGGGAGTATGGCTACACCTTC.

The chain carries TRBV24-1 and TRBJ2-2; D is perhaps TRBD2 (6 bases). The CDR3 length is 15 residues. Trimming took 5 bases from V and 0 from J, leaving 9 bases between them. Germline CDR1 reads KGHDR; CDR2 reads SFDVKD. Written as DNA, the CDR3 is TGTGCCACCAGTGGAGGGACTCCGAACACCGGGGAGCTGTTTTTT. Its protein product is CATSGGTPNTGELFF.

With regard to this clone: A junction end diverges from the germline sequence, so it may reflect a read error. This rearrangement joins TRBV9 to TRBJ2-5, with 12 bases identical to TRBD2. The CDR3 contains 14 residues. The V gene's germline CDR1 is SGDLS and CDR2 YYNGEE. CDR3 sequence reads: CASSPKQTSGGIDF. The CDR3 DNA sequence: TGTGCCAGCAGCCCTAAACAGACTAGCGGGGGCATCGACTTC. The whole variable domain, remainder taken from reference TRBV9 and TRBJ2-5, is DSGVTQTPKHLITATGQRVTLRCSPRSGDLSVYWYQQSLDQGLQFLIQYYNGEERAKGNILERFSAQQFPDLHSELNLSSLELGDSALYFCASSPKQTSGGIDFGPGTRLLVL.

V gene TRBV5-1 combines with J gene TRBJ2-1, with 8 bases fitting TRBD2. Germline values: CDR1 SGHRS, CDR2 YFSETQ. V lost 5 bases and J lost 0; bases outside the gene matches: 10. This CDR3 has 17 residues. The CDR3 loop is CASSSSSGSSSYNEQFF. CDR3 sequence (DNA): TGCGCCAGCAGTTCCTCCAGCGGGAGTAGCTCCTACAATGAGCAGTTCTTC.

V and J are TRBV5-1 and TRBJ2-1; 9 positions agree with TRBD2. The CDR3 consists of 15 residues. The V gene end was trimmed by 0 bases and the J gene end by 10 bases; junction bases not matched to a gene: 8. Germline V gene data show CDR1 as SGHRS and CDR2 as YFSETQ. The CDR3 loop is CASSLGGRASREQFF. The CDR3 region has the DNA TGCGCCAGCAGCTTGGGCGGGAGGGCGAGTAGGGAGCAGTTCTTC.

The rearrangement uses TRBV18 and TRBJ1-2; 10 positions match TRBD1. This CDR3 comprises 15 residues. CDR1 is KGHSH, CDR2 LQKENI, per germline. V gave up 5 bases and J gave up 3 bases; unmatched junction bases: 6. The CDR3 nucleotides are TGTGCCAGCTCAAATAGACAGGGGGCGGACTATGGCTACACCTTC. It encodes CASSNRQGADYGYTF.

The chain has TRBV7-7 and TRBJ2-2; 7 nucleotides agree with TRBD1. Germline CDR1 and CDR2: SSHAT and FNYEAQ (reference sequence). The CDR3 covers 13 residues. The trim removed 5 bases at V and 6 bases at J, leaving 3 bases unmatched. The chain's CDR3 is CASSIGGPGELFF. Written as DNA, the CDR3 is TGTGCCAGCAGCATAGGGGGCCCCGGGGAGCTGTTTTTT. Supplemented by reference TRBV7-7 and TRBJ2-2, the full variable domain reads GAGVSQSPRYKVTKRGQDVTLRCDPISSHATLYWYQQALGQGPEFLTYFNYEAQPDKSGLPSDRFSAERPEGSISTLTIQRTEQRDSAMYRCASSIGGPGELFFGEGSRLTVL.

V is TRBV9 and J is TRBJ1-5; 9 nucleotides agree with TRBD1. The germline V gene encodes CDR1 SGDLS and CDR2 YYNGEE. V lost 3 bases and J lost 0; bases outside the gene matches: 13. This CDR3 spans 19 amino acids. The CDR3, as DNA: TGTGCCAGCAGCGGTACAGGGGGCGCTTCTATTTATAGCAATCAGCCCCAGCATTTT. It encodes CASSGTGGASIYSNQPQHF.